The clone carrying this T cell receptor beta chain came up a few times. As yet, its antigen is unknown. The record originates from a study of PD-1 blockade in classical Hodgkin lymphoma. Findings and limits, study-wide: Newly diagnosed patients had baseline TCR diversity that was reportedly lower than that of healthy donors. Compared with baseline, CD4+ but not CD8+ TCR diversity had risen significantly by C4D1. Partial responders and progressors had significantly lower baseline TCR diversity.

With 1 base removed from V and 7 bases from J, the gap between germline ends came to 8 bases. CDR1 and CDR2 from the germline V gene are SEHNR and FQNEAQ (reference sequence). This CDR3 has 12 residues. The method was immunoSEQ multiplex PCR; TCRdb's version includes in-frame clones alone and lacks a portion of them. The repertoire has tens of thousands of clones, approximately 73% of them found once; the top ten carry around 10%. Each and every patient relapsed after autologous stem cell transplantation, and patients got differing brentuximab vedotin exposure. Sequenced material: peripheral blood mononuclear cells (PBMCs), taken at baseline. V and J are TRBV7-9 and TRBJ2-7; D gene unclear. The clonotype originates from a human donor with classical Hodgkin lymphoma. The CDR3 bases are TGTGCCAGCAGCTTAGAATTGGGGGAGCAGTACTTC. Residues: CASSLELGEQYF.